The rows below give T cell receptor beta chains drawn from one sample of a study of cytomegalovirus exposure and HLA in healthy donors. This table comes from immunoSEQ multiplex PCR, and its TCRdb copy is limited to in-frame clones, with some not included. Of under 120,000 clones in the sample, 60% to 85% were seen once. The sample was PBMCs. These receptors all stem from a female donor in good health and CMV-seropositive. Each CDR3 is given with its conserved first and last residue. D genes are given only for firm matches. The size of a clone is reported for some rows only, either as once, few or many, or as a class for expanded clones.

D	V	size	J	DNA	CDR3
NA	TRBV18	NA	TRBJ2-1	TGTGCCAGCTCACCCCTCAGGGGACCCTACAATGAGCAGTTCTTC	CASSPLRGPYNEQFF
TRBD1	TRBV6-5	once	TRBJ2-1	TGTGCCAGCCAACCGGGACAGGACTACAATGAGCAGTTCTTC	CASQPGQDYNEQFF
NA	TRBV28	NA	TRBJ1-1	TGTGCCAGCAGTTTAAATGGGGGCCTGAACACTGAAGCTTTCTTT	CASSLNGGLNTEAFF
TRBD1	TRBV2	NA	TRBJ1-2	TGTGCCAGCAGTAGAGACAGGGGAGGGTATGGCTACACCTTC	CASSRDRGGYGYTF
NA	TRBV4-2	NA	TRBJ1-5	TGTGCCAGCAGCCAAGGGGGAGGGGATCAGCCCCAGCATTTT	CASSQGGGDQPQHF
NA	TRBV19	NA	TRBJ1-5	TGTGCCAGTAGTGGGGGCTATTCGCAGCCCCAGCATTTT	CASSGGYSQPQHF
NA	TRBV18	NA	TRBJ1-2	TGTGCCAGCTCACCAACGGGAGAATATGGCTACACCTTC	CASSPTGEYGYTF
TRBD2	TRBV29-1	NA	TRBJ2-1	TGCAGCGTTGACGGACTAGCGGGGGGGCCTTGGAATGAGCAGTTCTTC	CSVDGLAGGPWNEQFF
TRBD2	TRBV2	NA	TRBJ2-2	TGTGCCAGCAGCCCCAGGACTAGCGGGACCAACGGGGAGCTGTTTTTT	CASSPRTSGTNGELFF
TRBD2	TRBV6-5	NA	TRBJ2-2	TGTGCCAGCAGGAGGACTAGCGGGAGCAAAGGGGAGCTGTTTTTT	CASRRTSGSKGELFF
TRBD2	TRBV5-1	NA	TRBJ2-1	TGCGCCAGCAAGTCACTAGCGGACAATGAGCAGTTCTTC	CASKSLADNEQFF
NA	TRBV4-2	NA	TRBJ2-7	TGTGCCAGCAGCCACGACATTACCGAGCAGTACTTC	CASSHDITEQYF
TRBD2	TRBV5-1	NA	TRBJ2-3	TGCGCCAGCAGCCCGGTTAGGGCGGGGGAAAGCACAGATACGCAGTATTTT	CASSPVRAGESTDTQYF
TRBD2	TRBV7-6	NA	TRBJ2-3	TGTGCCAGCAGCTTTTTAGGGCGGGGGGGCATCACAGATACGCAGTATTTT	CASSFLGRGGITDTQYF
NA	TRBV11-2	once	TRBJ2-1	TGTGCCAGCAGCCTACAAGGCGGTACCTACAATGAGCAGTTCTTC	CASSLQGGTYNEQFF
TRBD2	TRBV4-3	NA	TRBJ2-3	TGCGCCAGCAGCCAAGATAGCGGGGGGCCAGATACGCAGTATTTT	CASSQDSGGPDTQYF
TRBD1	TRBV4-2	NA	TRBJ1-4	TGTGCCAGCAGCCAAATAAAAGGGGACAGGGGGGCAACTAATGAAAAACTGTTTTTT	CASSQIKGDRGATNEKLFF
TRBD2	TRBV6-1	NA	TRBJ2-3	TGTGCCAGCAATATCCGGGGGGGGCGCACAGATACGCAGTATTTT	CASNIRGGRTDTQYF
NA	TRBV6-5	NA	TRBJ1-2	TGTGCCAGCAGTTACCATGACAGCCGAATTAACTATGGCTACACCTTC	CASSYHDSRINYGYTF
NA	TRBV6-5	NA	TRBJ1-2	TGTGCCAGCAGTTCCCCCCCCAGGGCAGGCGGCTACACCTTC	CASSSPPRAGGYTF
TRBD1	TRBV27	NA	TRBJ1-2	TGTGCCAGCAGTTTATCGCGGGACAGCTATGGCTACACCTTC	CASSLSRDSYGYTF
NA	TRBV5-4	NA	TRBJ2-2	TGTGCCAGCAGGCCTACCGGGACTGCGAACACCGGGGAGCTGTTTTTT	CASRPTGTANTGELFF
TRBD1	TRBV29-1	NA	TRBJ1-1	TGCAGCGTTGATCTGGGACAGGGGGGGACTGAAGCTTTCTTT	CSVDLGQGGTEAFF
TRBD1	TRBV13	NA	TRBJ2-2	TGTGCCAGCAGCTCGAACAGGGGGAACACCGGGGAGCTGTTTTTT	CASSSNRGNTGELFF
NA	TRBV7-9	NA	TRBJ1-4	TGTGCCAGCAGCAGGACACTAAGAGATGAAAAACTGTTTTTT	CASSRTLRDEKLFF
NA	TRBV27	once	TRBJ1-5	TGTGCCAGCAGTTTATACAGAAACAATCAGCCCCAGCATTTT	CASSLYRNNQPQHF
NA	TRBV2	NA	TRBJ2-7	TGTGCCAGCAGTGACTCCGGCAGGGTTTTTAGCTACGAGCAGTACTTC	CASSDSGRVFSYEQYF
TRBD1	TRBV7-2	NA	TRBJ1-2	TGTGCCAGCAGCTTAGTGGTTGGACAGGGGGCTGATTCTGGTGGCTACACCTTC	CASSLVVGQGADSGGYTF
NA	TRBV28	once	TRBJ2-7	TGTGCCAGCAGTAGAGATCGCGAGCAGTACTTC	CASSRDREQYF
TRBD1	TRBV5-1	NA	TRBJ2-7	TGCGCCAGCAGCTTGGGACAGGGGGCAAGTGAGCAGTACTTC	CASSLGQGASEQYF
TRBD2	TRBV11-2	NA	TRBJ2-3	TGTGCCAGCAGTTGGACTAGCGGGGTTAGCACAGATACGCAGTATTTT	CASSWTSGVSTDTQYF
NA	TRBV18	once	TRBJ2-3	TGTGCCAGCTCTCCCGAGGGACTTCCGGATACGCAGTATTTT	CASSPEGLPDTQYF
NA	TRBV19	NA	TRBJ1-4	TGTGCCAGTAGTATCGTGGCCTCAAATGAAAAACTGTTTTTT	CASSIVASNEKLFF
NA	TRBV4-1	NA	TRBJ1-1	TGCGCCAGCAGCCAAGACGCAGAGAACACTGAAGCTTTCTTT	CASSQDAENTEAFF
NA	TRBV5-1	NA	TRBJ1-2	TGCGCCAGCAGCTTGGAGCAGGGAGGAGGCTACACCTTC	CASSLEQGGGYTF
TRBD2	TRBV10-2	NA	TRBJ2-1	TGCGCCAGCAGAGCTCCGGGACTAGCGGGAACTGAGGAGCAGTTCTTC	CASRAPGLAGTEEQFF
NA	TRBV7-9	NA	TRBJ2-7	TGTGCCAGCAGCCCCTATGGGGGCCGGGATGAGCAGTACTTC	CASSPYGGRDEQYF
TRBD1	TRBV27	NA	TRBJ1-4	TGTGCCAGCAGTTCTCGACAGGGGGTGGGTGAAAAACTGTTTTTT	CASSSRQGVGEKLFF
TRBD2	TRBV18	NA	TRBJ2-1	TGTGCCAGCTCACCTCTGTCTCTAGCGGGAGAATCCAATGAGCAGTTCTTC	CASSPLSLAGESNEQFF
TRBD2	TRBV9	few	TRBJ2-1	TGTGCCAGCAGCGTCCGACTAGCGGGACCTTACAATGAGCAGTTCTTC	CASSVRLAGPYNEQFF
TRBD2	TRBV6-5	NA	TRBJ2-7	TGTGCCAGCAGCCGACTAGCGCCCGGAGAAGAGCAGTACTTC	CASSRLAPGEEQYF
NA	TRBV15	NA	TRBJ2-7	TGTGCCACCAGCAGAGAGCAGGGGGAGCAGTACTTC	CATSREQGEQYF
TRBD2	TRBV2	NA	TRBJ2-7	TGTGCCAGCAGCCGATACGGGACTAGCGGGGGCCCCGGGGACGAGCAGTACTTC	CASSRYGTSGGPGDEQYF
NA	TRBV28	NA	TRBJ2-4	TGTGCCAGCAGTTTCCAACAGGGACGGAACATTCAGTACTTC	CASSFQQGRNIQYF
NA	TRBV20-1	NA	TRBJ2-7	TGCAGTGCCAGCGGCTCCGAGCAGTACTTC	CSASGSEQYF
TRBD1	TRBV7-6	NA	TRBJ1-3	TGTGCCAGCAGCTTAGCGTCAGGGGGTTTATACGGAAACACCATATATTTT	CASSLASGGLYGNTIYF
TRBD1	TRBV13	once	TRBJ2-1	TGTGCCAGCAGCCCGACGGGATACAGGGGGAGAGAGCAGTTCTTC	CASSPTGYRGREQFF
TRBD2	TRBV4-1	NA	TRBJ2-1	TGCGCCAGCAGCCAAGAGGGTAGCGGGGTTAAGAATGAGCAGTTCTTC	CASSQEGSGVKNEQFF
TRBD1	TRBV30	NA	TRBJ2-7	TGTGCCTGGAGTGGACAGGGTTTCAACGAGCAGTACTTC	CAWSGQGFNEQYF
TRBD2	TRBV4-1	NA	TRBJ2-7	TGCGCCAGCAGCCAAGATTATAACAGCGGGAACGAGTACGAGCAGTACTTC	CASSQDYNSGNEYEQYF
NA	TRBV5-1	few	TRBJ2-1	TGCGCCAGCAGCTTGGCCCGGGGGAAGGGTGAGCAGTTCTTC	CASSLARGKGEQFF
NA	TRBV27	NA	TRBJ1-1	TGTGCCAGCAGTTTTTCTTCGAACACTGAAGCTTTCTTT	CASSFSSNTEAFF
TRBD2	TRBV19	NA	TRBJ2-1	TGTGCCTGCGGGGTAGCGGGAGGTGGTGAGCAGTTCTTC	CACGVAGGGEQFF
NA	TRBV12-5	NA	TRBJ2-2	TGTGCTAGTGGTTTGACAGGCCCCGAGAACACCGGGGAGCTGTTTTTT	CASGLTGPENTGELFF
TRBD1	TRBV6-1	NA	TRBJ1-3	TGTGCCAGCAACCGGGACAGGGCGGACGGAAACACCATATATTTT	CASNRDRADGNTIYF